The clone carrying this T cell receptor (beta chain) showed up just a few times. These data are taken from a study of cytomegalovirus exposure and HLA in healthy donors. Germline CDR1 and CDR2: SEHNR and FQNEAQ (reference sequence). The length of the CDR3 is 15 residues. Between the trimmed V and J ends, which lost 4 bases and 6 bases, there was a span of 16 bases. It was with 60 Vbeta and 13 Jbeta primers that the PCR ran. TCRdb's copy holds only in-frame clones and misses some; the assay was immunoSEQ multiplex PCR. The table shows about 160,000 clones, with roughly 78% occurring only once. Sequencing used PBMCs. This chain joins TRBV7-9 and TRBJ2-1; D is possibly TRBD1 (6 bases). The clonotype comes from a middle-aged woman in good health and CMV-seronegative. The CDR3 bases are TGTGCCAGCAGCTCTACCAGGGGCGCCCGCAATGAGCAGTTCTTC. Protein sequence: CASSSTRGARNEQFF.